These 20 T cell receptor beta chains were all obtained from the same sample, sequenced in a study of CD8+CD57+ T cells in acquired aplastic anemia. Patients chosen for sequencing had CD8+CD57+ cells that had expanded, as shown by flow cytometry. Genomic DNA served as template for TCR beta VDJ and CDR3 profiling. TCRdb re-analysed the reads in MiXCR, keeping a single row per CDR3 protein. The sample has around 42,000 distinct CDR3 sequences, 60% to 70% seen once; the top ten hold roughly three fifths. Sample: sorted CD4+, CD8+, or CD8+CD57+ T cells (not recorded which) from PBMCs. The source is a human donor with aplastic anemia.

CDR3 nucleotide sequence: TGTGCCAGCAGCGTAAATCAGAGAGGCTGGCTGTTTTTT. It yields the protein CASSVNQRGWLFF. The chain recombines TRBV9 with TRBJ1-4; no firm D call. Germline CDR1 reads SGDLS; CDR2 reads YYNGEE. The V and J ends lost 1 base and 14 bases respectively, with 15 bases between them. This CDR3 is 13 amino acids long. The full variable domain, its missing parts supplied by reference TRBV9 and TRBJ1-4, is DSGVTQTPKHLITATGQRVTLRCSPRSGDLSVYWYQQSLDQGLQFLIQYYNGEERAKGNILERFSAQQFPDLHSELNLSSLELGDSALYFCASSVNQRGWLFFGSGTQLSVL.

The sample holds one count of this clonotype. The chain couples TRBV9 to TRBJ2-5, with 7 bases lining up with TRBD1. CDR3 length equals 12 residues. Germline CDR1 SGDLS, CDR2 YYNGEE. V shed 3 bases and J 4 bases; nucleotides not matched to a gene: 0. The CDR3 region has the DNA TGTGCCAGCAGCGGACAGGGAGAGACCCAGTACTTC. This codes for CASSGQGETQYF.

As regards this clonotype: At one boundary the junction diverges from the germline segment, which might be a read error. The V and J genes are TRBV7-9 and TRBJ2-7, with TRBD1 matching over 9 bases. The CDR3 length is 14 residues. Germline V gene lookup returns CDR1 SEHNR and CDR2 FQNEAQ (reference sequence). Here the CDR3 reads CASSPDRGGYEQYF. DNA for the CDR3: TGCGCCAGCAGCCCTGACAGGGGGGGCTACGAGCAGTACTTC.

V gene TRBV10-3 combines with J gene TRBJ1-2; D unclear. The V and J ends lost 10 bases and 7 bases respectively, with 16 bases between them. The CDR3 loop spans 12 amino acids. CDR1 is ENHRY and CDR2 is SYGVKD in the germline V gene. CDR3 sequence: CASRTQGSGYTF. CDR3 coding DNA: TGTGCCAGCAGAACCCAAGGGAGTGGCTACACCTTC.

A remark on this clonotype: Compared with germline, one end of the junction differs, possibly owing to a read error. The CDR3 spells CASSLSSTDTQCF. CDR3 sequence (DNA): TGTGCCAGCAGCCTCTCTAGCACAGATACGCAGTGTTTT. J is TRBJ2-3 and V is TRBV6-4, with D perhaps matching TRBD2 (5 bases). This CDR3 contains 13 residues. Germline-derived CDR1 and CDR2 are MRHNA and SNTAGT.

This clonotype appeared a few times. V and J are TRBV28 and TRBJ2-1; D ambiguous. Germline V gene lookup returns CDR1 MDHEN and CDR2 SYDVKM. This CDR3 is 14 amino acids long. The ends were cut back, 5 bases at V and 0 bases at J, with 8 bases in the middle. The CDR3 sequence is CASSKISSYNEQFF. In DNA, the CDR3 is TGTGCCAGCAGTAAAATTTCCTCCTACAATGAGCAGTTCTTC.

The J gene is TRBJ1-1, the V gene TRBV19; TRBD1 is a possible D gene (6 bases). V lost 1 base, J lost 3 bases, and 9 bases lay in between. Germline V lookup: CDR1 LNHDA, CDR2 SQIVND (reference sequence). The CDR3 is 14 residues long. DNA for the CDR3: TGTGCCAGTAGTATAGGAGGGGGGGACACTGAAGCTTTCTTT. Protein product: CASSIGGGDTEAFF.

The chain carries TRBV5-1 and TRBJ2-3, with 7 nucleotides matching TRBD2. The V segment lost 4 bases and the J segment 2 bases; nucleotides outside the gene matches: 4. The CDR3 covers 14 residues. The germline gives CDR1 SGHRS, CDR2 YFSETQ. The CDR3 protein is CASSQLAHTDTQYF. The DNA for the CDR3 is TGCGCCAGCAGCCAACTAGCGCACACAGATACGCAGTATTTT. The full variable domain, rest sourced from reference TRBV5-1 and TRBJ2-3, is KAGVTQTPRYLIKTRGQQVTLSCSPISGHRSVSWYQQTPGQGLQFLFEYFSETQRNKGNFPGRFSGRQFSNSRSEMNVSTLELGDSALYLCASSQLAHTDTQYFGPGTRLTVL.

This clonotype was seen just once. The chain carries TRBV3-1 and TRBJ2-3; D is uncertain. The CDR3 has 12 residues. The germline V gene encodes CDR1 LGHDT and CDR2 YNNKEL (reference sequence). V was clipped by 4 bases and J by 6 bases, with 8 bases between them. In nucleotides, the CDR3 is TGTGCCAGCAGCCTCCTATTTGATACGCAGTATTTT. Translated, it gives CASSLLFDTQYF.

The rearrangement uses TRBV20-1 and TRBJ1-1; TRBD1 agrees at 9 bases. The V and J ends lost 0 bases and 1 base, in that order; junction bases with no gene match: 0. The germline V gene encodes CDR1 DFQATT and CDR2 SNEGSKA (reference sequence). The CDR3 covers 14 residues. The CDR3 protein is CSARETGGNTEAFF. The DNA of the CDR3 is TGCAGTGCTAGAGAGACAGGGGGGAACACTGAAGCTTTCTTT.

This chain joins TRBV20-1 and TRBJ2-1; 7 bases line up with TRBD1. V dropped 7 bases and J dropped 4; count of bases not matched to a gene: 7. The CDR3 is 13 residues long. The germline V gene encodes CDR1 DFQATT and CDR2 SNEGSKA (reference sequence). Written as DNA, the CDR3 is TGCAGTGTTCACCGGGACAGTTACAATGAGCAGTTCTTC. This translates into CSVHRDSYNEQFF.

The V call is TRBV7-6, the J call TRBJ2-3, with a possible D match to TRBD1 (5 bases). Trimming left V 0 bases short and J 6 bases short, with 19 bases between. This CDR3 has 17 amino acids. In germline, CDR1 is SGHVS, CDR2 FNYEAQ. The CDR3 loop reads CASSLARRSTKGDTQYF. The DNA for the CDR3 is TGTGCCAGCAGCTTAGCCCGCCGCAGCACGAAGGGGGATACGCAGTATTTT.

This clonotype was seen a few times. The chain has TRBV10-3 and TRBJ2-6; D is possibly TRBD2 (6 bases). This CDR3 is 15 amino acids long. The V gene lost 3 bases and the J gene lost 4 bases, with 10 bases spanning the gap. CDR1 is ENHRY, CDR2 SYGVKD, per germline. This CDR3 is CAISDGGDGANVLTF. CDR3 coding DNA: TGTGCCATCAGTGACGGAGGGGACGGGGCCAACGTCCTGACTTTC.

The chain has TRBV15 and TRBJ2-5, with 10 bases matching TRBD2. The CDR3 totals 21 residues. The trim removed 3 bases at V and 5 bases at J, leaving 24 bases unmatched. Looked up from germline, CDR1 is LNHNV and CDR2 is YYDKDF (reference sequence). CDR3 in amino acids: CATSSEAVPFSGGTSRETQYF. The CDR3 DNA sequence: TGTGCCACCAGCAGTGAAGCGGTCCCTTTTAGCGGGGGGACTTCTCGGGAGACCCAGTACTTC.

In DNA, the CDR3 is TGTGCCAGACCTAAATACGAGCAGTACTTC. Protein: CARPKYEQYF. V usage is TRBV7-3 and J usage is TRBJ2-7; no firm D call. From germline, CDR1 is SGHTA and CDR2 FQGTGA. Trimming took 9 bases from V and 4 from J, leaving 7 bases between them. The CDR3 covers 10 residues.

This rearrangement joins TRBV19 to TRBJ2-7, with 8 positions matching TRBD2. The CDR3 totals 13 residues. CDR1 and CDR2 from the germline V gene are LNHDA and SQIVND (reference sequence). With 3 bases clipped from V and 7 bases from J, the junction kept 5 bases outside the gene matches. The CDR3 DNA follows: TGTGCCAGTAGTATTCGGGGGGGGGAAGAGCAGTACTTC. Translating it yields CASSIRGGEEQYF.

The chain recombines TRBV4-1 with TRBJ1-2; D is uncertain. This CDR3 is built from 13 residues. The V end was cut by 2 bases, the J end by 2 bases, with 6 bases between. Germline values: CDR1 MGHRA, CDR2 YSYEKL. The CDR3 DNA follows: TGCGCCAGCAGCCAAAAAGGAAACTATGGCTACACCTTC. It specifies CASSQKGNYGYTF.

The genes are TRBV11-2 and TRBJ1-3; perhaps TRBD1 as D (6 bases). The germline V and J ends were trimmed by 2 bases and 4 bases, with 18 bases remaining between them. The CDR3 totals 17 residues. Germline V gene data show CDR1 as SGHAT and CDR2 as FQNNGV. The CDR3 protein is CASSLRLGQSSGNTIYF. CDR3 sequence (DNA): TGTGCCAGCAGCTTACGACTCGGACAGAGCTCAGGAAACACCATATATTTT. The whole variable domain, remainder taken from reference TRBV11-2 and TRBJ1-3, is EAGVAQSPRYKIIEKRQSVAFWCNPISGHATLYWYQQILGQGPKLLIQFQNNGVVDDSQLPKDRFSAERLKGVDSTLKIQPAKLEDSAVYLCASSLRLGQSSGNTIYFGEGSWLTVV.

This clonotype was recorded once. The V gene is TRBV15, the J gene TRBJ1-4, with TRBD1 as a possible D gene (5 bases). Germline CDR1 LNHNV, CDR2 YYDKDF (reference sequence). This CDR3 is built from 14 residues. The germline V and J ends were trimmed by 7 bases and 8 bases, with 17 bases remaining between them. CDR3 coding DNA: TGTGCCACCAAGCTACAGGTGGTAGAAGAAAAACTGTTTTTT. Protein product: CATKLQVVEEKLFF. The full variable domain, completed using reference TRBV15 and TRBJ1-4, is DAMVIQNPRYQVTQFGKPVTLSCSQTLNHNVMYWYQQKSSQAPKLLFHYYDKDFNNEADTPDNFQSRRPNTSFCFLDIRSPGLGDTAMYLCATKLQVVEEKLFFGSGTQLSVL.

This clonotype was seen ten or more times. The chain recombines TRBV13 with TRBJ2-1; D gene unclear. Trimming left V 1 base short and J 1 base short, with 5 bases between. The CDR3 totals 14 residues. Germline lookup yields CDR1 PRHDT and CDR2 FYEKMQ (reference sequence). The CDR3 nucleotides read TGTGCCAGCAGCTTAGATGTGTCCTACAATGAGCAGTTCTTC. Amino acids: CASSLDVSYNEQFF.